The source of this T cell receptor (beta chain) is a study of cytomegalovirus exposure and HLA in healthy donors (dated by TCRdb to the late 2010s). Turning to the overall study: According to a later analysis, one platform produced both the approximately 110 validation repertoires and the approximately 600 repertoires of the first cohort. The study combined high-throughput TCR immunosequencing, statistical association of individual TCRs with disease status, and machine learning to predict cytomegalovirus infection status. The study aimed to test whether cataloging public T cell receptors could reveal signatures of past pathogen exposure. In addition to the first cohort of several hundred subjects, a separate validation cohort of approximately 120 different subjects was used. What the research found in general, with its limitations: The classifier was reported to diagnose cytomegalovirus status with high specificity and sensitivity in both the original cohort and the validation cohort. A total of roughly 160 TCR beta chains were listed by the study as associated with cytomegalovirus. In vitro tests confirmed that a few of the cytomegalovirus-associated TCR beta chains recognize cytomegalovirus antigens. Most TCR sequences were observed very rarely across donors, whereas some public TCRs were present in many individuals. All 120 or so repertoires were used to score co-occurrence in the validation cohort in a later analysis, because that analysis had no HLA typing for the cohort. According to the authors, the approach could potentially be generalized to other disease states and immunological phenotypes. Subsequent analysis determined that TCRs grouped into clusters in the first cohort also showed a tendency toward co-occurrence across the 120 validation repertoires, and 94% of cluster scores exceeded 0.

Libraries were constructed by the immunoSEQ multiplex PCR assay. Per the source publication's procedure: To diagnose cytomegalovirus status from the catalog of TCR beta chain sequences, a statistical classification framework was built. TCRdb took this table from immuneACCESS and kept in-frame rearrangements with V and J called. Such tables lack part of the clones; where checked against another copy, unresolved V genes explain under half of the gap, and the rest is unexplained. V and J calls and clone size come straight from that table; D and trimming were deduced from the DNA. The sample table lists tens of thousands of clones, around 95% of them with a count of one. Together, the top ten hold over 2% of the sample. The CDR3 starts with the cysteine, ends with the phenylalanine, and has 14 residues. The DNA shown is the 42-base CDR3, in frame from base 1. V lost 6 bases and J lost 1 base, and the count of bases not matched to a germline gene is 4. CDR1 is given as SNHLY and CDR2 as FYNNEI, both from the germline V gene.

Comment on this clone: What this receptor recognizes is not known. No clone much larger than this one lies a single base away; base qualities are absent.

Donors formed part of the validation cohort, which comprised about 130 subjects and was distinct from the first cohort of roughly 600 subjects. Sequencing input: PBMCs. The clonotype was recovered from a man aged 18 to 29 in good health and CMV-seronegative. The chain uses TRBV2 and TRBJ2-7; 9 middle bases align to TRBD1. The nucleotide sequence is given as TGTGCCAGCAGGGGGACAGGGTATTCCTACGAGCAGTACTTC. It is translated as CASRGTGYSYEQYF.